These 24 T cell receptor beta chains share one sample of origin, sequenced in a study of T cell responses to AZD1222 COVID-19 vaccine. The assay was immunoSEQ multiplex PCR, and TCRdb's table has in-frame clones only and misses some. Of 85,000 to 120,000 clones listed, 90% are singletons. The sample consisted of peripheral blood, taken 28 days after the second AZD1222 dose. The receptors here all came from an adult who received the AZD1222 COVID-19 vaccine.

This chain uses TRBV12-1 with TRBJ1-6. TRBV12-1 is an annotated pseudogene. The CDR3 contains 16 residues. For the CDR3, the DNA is TGTGCCAGCAGCATGGAACAAGAAAGCGATAATTCACCCCTCCACTTT. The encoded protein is CASSMEQESDNSPLHF.

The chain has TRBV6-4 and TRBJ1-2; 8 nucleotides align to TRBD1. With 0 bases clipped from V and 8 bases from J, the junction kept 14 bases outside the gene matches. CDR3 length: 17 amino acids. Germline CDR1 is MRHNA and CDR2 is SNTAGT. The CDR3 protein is CASSDSGAGGSYLGYTF. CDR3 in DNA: TGTGCCAGCAGTGACTCCGGGGCAGGGGGCAGTTACTTGGGCTACACCTTC.

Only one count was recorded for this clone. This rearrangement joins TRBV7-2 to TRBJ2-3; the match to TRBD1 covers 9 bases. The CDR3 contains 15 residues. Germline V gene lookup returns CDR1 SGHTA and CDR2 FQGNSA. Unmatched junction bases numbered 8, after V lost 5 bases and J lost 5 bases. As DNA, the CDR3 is TGTGCCAGCAGCGCCCACAGGGGGCGCATAGATACGCAGTATTTT. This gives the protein CASSAHRGRIDTQYF.

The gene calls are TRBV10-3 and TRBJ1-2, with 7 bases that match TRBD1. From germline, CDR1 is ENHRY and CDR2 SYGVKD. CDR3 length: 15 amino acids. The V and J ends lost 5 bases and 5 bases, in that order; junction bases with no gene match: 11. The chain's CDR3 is CAISSGQKGPYGYTF. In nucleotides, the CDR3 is TGTGCCATCAGTTCGGGACAGAAGGGGCCGTATGGCTACACCTTC.

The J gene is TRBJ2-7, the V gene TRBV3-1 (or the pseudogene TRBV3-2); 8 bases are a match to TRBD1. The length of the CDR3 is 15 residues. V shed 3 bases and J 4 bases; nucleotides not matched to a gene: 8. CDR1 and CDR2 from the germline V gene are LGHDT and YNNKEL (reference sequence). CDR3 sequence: CASSQRGQESYEQYF. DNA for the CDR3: TGTGCCAGCAGCCAGAGGGGACAGGAATCATACGAGCAGTACTTC.

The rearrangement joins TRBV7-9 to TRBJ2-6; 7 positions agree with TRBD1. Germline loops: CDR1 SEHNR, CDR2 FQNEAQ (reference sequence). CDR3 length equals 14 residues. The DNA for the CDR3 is TGTGCGGGCAGGGGGATAGGTGGGGCCAACGTCCTGACTTTC. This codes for CAGRGIGGANVLTF.

CDR3 sequence (DNA): TGTGCCAGCATCAGAAGCGGGGGGGCCGGGTACGAGCAGTACTTC. Protein product: CASIRSGGAGYEQYF. The chain combines TRBV7-8 with TRBJ2-7; 10 bases line up with TRBD2. Germline trimming cut 7 bases from V and 4 bases from J; bases unmatched to any gene: 10. The CDR3 runs to 15 residues. Germline-derived CDR1 and CDR2 are SGHVS and FQNEAQ.

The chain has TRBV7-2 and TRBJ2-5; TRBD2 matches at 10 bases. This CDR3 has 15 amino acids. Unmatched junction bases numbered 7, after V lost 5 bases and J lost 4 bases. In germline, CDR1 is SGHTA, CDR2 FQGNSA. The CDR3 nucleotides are TGTGCCAGCAGCGTTAGCGGGGGGAGTTCAGAGACCCAGTACTTC. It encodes CASSVSGGSSETQYF.

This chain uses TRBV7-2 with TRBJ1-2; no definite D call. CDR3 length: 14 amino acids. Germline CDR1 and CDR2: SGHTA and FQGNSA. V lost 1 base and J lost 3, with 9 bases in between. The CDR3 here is CASSLDQDHYGYTF. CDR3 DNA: TGTGCCAGCAGCTTAGATCAGGACCACTATGGCTACACCTTC.

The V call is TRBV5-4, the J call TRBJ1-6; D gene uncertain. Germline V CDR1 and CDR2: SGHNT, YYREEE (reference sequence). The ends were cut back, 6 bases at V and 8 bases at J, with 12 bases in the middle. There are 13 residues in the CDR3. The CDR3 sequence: CASKGGLDSPLHF. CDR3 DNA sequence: TGTGCCAGCAAGGGAGGTTTGGATTCACCCCTCCACTTT.

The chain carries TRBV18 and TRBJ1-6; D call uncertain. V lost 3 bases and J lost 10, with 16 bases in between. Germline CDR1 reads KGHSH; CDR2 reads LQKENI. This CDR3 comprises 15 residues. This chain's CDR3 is CASSPAGRVGSPLHF. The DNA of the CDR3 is TGTGCCAGCTCACCTGCGGGCAGAGTAGGATCACCCCTCCACTTT.

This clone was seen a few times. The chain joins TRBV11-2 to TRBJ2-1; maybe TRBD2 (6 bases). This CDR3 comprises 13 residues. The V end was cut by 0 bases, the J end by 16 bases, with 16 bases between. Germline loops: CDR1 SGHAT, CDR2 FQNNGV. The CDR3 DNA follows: TGTGCCAGCAGCTTAGATCAGGGAGGAGAGGGCTTCTTC. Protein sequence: CASSLDQGGEGFF.

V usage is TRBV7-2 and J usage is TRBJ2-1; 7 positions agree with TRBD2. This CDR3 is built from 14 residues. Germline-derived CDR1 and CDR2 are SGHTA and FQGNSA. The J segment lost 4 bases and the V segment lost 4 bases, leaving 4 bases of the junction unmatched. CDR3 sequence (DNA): TGTGCCAGCAGCTGGGGGGGGAGTTACAATGAGCAGTTCTTC. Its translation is CASSWGGSYNEQFF.

CDR3 sequence reads: CASSMGLANTDTQYF. CDR3 bases: TGCGCCAGCAGCATGGGACTAGCGAACACAGATACGCAGTATTTT. The chain couples TRBV5-1 to TRBJ2-3; 10 nucleotides match TRBD2. Germline assignment: CDR1 SGHRS and CDR2 YFSETQ. The CDR3 runs to 15 residues. The V segment lost 4 bases and the J segment 2 bases; nucleotides outside the gene matches: 4.

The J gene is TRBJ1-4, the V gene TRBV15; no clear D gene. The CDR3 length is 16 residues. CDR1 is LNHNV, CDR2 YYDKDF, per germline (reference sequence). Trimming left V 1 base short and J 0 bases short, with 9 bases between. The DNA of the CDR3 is TGTGCCACCAGCAGAGTGGTTGGTGCAACTAATGAAAAACTGTTTTTT. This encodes CATSRVVGATNEKLFF.

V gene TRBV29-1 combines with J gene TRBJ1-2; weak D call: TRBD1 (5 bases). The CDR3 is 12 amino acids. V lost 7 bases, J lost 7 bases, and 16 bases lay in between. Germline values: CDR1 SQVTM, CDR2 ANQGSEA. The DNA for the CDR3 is TGCAGCGGGCTGACAGTCGTTGCTGGCTACACCTTC. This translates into CSGLTVVAGYTF.

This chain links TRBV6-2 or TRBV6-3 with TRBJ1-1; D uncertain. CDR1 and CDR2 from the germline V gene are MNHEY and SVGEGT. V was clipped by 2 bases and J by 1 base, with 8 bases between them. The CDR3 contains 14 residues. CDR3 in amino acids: CASSYRRENTEAFF. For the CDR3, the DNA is TGTGCCAGCAGTTACCGCCGGGAGAACACTGAAGCTTTCTTT.

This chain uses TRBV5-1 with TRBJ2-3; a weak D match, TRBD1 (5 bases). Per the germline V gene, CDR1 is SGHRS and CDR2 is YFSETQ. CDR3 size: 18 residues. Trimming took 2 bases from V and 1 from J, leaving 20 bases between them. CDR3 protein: CASSFNPGAFSGTDTQYF. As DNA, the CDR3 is TGCGCCAGCAGCTTCAACCCTGGGGCGTTTTCCGGCACAGATACGCAGTATTTT.

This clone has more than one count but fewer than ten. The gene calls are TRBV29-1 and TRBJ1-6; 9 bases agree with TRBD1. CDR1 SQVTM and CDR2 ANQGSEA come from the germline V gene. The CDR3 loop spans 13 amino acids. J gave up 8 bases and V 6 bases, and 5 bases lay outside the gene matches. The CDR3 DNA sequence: TGCAGCGTCGGGGACAGGGAGGATTCACCCCTCCACTTT. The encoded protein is CSVGDREDSPLHF. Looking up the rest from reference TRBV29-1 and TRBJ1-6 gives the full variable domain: SAVISQKPSRDICQRGTSLTIQCQVDSQVTMMFWYRQQPGQSLTLIATANQGSEATYESGFVIDKFPISRPNLTFSTLTVSNMSPEDSSIYLCSVGDREDSPLHFGNGTRLTVT.

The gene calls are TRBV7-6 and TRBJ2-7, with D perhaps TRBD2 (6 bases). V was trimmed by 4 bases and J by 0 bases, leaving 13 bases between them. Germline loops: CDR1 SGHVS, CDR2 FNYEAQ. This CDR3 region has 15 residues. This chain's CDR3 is CASSSGGVSSYEQYF. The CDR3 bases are TGTGCCAGCAGCTCCGGCGGGGTAAGCTCCTACGAGCAGTACTTC.

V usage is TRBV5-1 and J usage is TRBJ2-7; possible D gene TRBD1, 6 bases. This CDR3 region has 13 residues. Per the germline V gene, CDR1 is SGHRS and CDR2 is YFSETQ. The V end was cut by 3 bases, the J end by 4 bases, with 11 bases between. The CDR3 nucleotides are TGCGCCAGCAGCTATACACAGGGTTACGAGCAGTACTTC. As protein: CASSYTQGYEQYF.

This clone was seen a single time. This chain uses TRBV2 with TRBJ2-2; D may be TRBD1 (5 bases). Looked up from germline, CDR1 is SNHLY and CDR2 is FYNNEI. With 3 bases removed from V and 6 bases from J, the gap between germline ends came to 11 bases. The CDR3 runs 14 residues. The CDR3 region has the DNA TGTGCCAGCAGTGATCTTGGGGCACCCGGGGAGCTGTTTTTT. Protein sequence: CASSDLGAPGELFF.

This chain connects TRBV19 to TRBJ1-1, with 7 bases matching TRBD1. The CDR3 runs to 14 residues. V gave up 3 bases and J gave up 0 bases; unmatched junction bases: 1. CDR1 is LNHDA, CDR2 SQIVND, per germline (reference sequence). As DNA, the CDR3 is TGTGCCAGTAGTATCGACAGGGTGAACACTGAAGCTTTCTTT. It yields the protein CASSIDRVNTEAFF.

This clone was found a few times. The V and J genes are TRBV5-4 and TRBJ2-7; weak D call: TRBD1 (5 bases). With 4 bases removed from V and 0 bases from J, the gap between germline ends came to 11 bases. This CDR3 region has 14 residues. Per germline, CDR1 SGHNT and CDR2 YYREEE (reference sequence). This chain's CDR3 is CASSGAVSSYEQYF. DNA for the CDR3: TGTGCCAGCAGCGGGGCGGTGAGCTCCTACGAGCAGTACTTC.